Shown below are 19 T cell receptor beta chains from a single sample sequenced in a study of long-term antiretroviral therapy in people with HIV. The assay used was immunoSEQ (version v3.0), run at survey level. Sequenced by immunoSEQ multiplex PCR; TCRdb stores in-frame clones only, minus some. The top ten clones hold about 2.5% of a sample with tens of thousands of clones, 90% to 95% of them seen once. The specimen comprised unsorted PBMCs, sampled 3.7 years after starting antiretroviral therapy. The origin of the receptors is a woman aged 50 to 60 with HIV.

The rearrangement links TRBV27 to TRBJ1-1; D ambiguous. The CDR3 sequence is 15 residues long. Per the germline V gene, CDR1 is MNHEY and CDR2 is SMNVEV (reference sequence). Deletions cut 1 base from V and 1 base from J, with 10 bases between. CDR3 DNA sequence: TGTGCCAGCAGTTTATTTTCAGCTTCGAACACTGAAGCTTTCTTT. Protein sequence: CASSLFSASNTEAFF.

This clone occurred a few times. Other DNA sequences in this specimen translate into the identical CDR3. The CDR3 coding sequence is TGTGCCTGGAGTGTACAAGGGCGAGATAGCAATCAGCCCCAGCATTTT. The encoded protein is CAWSVQGRDSNQPQHF. The chain combines TRBV30 with TRBJ1-5; D is uncertain. CDR3 length: 16 residues. V was pared by 0 bases and J by 0 bases, with 12 bases between. The germline V gene encodes CDR1 GTSNPN and CDR2 SVGIG (reference sequence).

This sequence joins TRBV30 and TRBJ1-1, with D tentatively TRBD1 (5 bases). The CDR3 runs 12 residues. The ends were cut back, 4 bases at V and 8 bases at J, with 14 bases in the middle. CDR1 GTSNPN and CDR2 SVGIG come from the germline V gene (reference sequence). CDR3 in amino acids: CAWNQAGVEAFF. The DNA for the CDR3 is TGTGCCTGGAACCAGGCGGGGGTAGAAGCTTTCTTT. The full variable domain, its missing parts supplied by reference TRBV30 and TRBJ1-1, is SQTIHQWPATLVQPVGSPLSLECTVEGTSNPNLYWYRQAAGRGLQLLFYSVGIGQISSEVPQNLSASRPQDRQFILSSKKLLLSDSGFYLCAWNQAGVEAFFGQGTRLTVV.

The rearrangement links TRBV7-2 to TRBJ2-5; TRBD1 is a possible D gene (5 bases). The CDR3 has 14 residues. CDR1 and CDR2 (germline): SGHTA, FQGNSA. V gave up 3 bases and J gave up 1 base, with 9 bases separating them. CDR3 in DNA: TGTGCCAGCAGCTTCCGACAGCCCCAAGAGACCCAGTACTTC. This translates into CASSFRQPQETQYF.

The V call is TRBV5-4, the J call TRBJ2-3, with TRBD1 as a possible D gene (5 bases). Germline V gene data show CDR1 as SGHNT and CDR2 as YYREEE (reference sequence). The CDR3 contains 13 residues. Trimming removed 5 bases from V and 3 bases from J, with 10 bases in between. Here the CDR3 DNA reads TGTGCCAGCAGGGGGCAGAGAACAGATACGCAGTATTTT. This translates into CASRGQRTDTQYF. Based on the CDR3 plus reference TRBV5-4 and TRBJ2-3, the full variable domain is ETGVTQSPTHLIKTRGQQVTLRCSSQSGHNTVSWYQQALGQGPQFIFQYYREEENGRGNFPPRFSGLQFPNYSSELNVNALELDDSALYLCASRGQRTDTQYFGPGTRLTVL.

Only one count was recorded for this clone. J is TRBJ2-7 and V is TRBV9; D is ambiguous. Germline CDR1 and CDR2: SGDLS and YYNGEE. CDR3 size: 15 residues. Trimming left V 0 bases short and J 7 bases short, with 17 bases between. The chain's CDR3 is CASSVDGGSVGEQYF. The CDR3 DNA is TGTGCCAGCAGCGTAGACGGCGGTTCGGTGGGGGAGCAGTACTTC. Complete variable domain (other parts from reference TRBV9 and TRBJ2-7): DSGVTQTPKHLITATGQRVTLRCSPRSGDLSVYWYQQSLDQGLQFLIQYYNGEERAKGNILERFSAQQFPDLHSELNLSSLELGDSALYFCASSVDGGSVGEQYFGPGTRLTVT.

The chain has TRBV5-1 and TRBJ1-1; 11 bases are shared with TRBD1. This CDR3 has 13 amino acids. V lost 7 bases, J lost 11 bases, and 10 bases stayed unmatched. Germline assignment: CDR1 SGHRS and CDR2 YFSETQ. CDR3 DNA: TGCGCCAGCGGGACCGGGACAGGGGGTTTGGCTTTCTTT. Protein product: CASGTGTGGLAFF.

J is TRBJ2-1 and V is TRBV7-2, with 8 bases that match TRBD1. J lost 8 bases, V lost 6 bases, and 12 bases had no gene match. The germline gives CDR1 SGHTA, CDR2 FQGNSA. The CDR3 extends over 15 amino acids. In DNA form, the CDR3 reads TGTGCCAGCAGTACGGACAGGGTTGGGAAATATGAGCAGTTCTTC. This translates into CASSTDRVGKYEQFF.

This clone was picked up a small number of times. The rearrangement uses TRBV25-1 and TRBJ1-2, with 8 bases fitting TRBD1. This CDR3 is 16 amino acids long. Per the germline V gene, CDR1 is MGHDK and CDR2 is SYGVNS. V gave up 2 bases and J gave up 4 bases; unmatched junction bases: 9. CDR3: CASSERGTGDLYGYTF. The CDR3 coding sequence is TGTGCCAGCAGTGAAAGGGGGACAGGCGACCTCTATGGCTACACCTTC.

This chain links TRBV11-2 with TRBJ2-2, with TRBD2 matching 8 bases. The germline V gene has CDR1 SGHAT and CDR2 FQNNGV. J lost 1 base, V lost 1 base, and 2 bases had no gene match. The CDR3 runs 16 residues. The CDR3 spells CASSLGGGKNTGELFF. The CDR3 coding sequence is TGTGCCAGCAGCTTAGGCGGGGGGAAGAACACCGGGGAGCTGTTTTTT.

The chain recombines TRBV19 with TRBJ1-1; TRBD1 matches 8 bases. The trim removed 4 bases at V and 5 bases at J, leaving 9 bases unmatched. This CDR3 has 15 amino acids. Germline lookup yields CDR1 LNHDA and CDR2 SQIVND (reference sequence). The CDR3 sequence is CASSTQTGAKTEAFF. For the CDR3, the DNA is TGTGCCAGTAGTACCCAGACAGGGGCAAAAACTGAAGCTTTCTTT.

This clone has a handful of counts. The V call is TRBV18, the J call TRBJ2-7; the D is unclear. This CDR3 is 15 amino acids long. Looked up from germline, CDR1 is KGHSH and CDR2 is LQKENI. Trimming left V 3 bases short and J 5 bases short, with 17 bases between. The CDR3 protein is CASSPSRPVVDEQYF. DNA for the CDR3: TGTGCCAGCTCACCGTCGAGGCCGGTGGTCGACGAGCAGTACTTC.

This clone was detected only a few times. The chain has TRBV10-3 and TRBJ2-7; a possible D gene is TRBD1 (7 bases). CDR1 and CDR2 from the germline V gene are ENHRY and SYGVKD. The CDR3 totals 13 residues. Deletions cut 4 bases from V and 6 bases from J, with 13 bases between. The CDR3 nucleotides are TGTGCCATCAGTGGGCTTCAGGGGGGCGAGCAGTACTTC. Translating it yields CAISGLQGGEQYF.

V usage is TRBV30 and J usage is TRBJ2-3, with D possibly matching TRBD2 (7 bases). Trimming stripped 1 base from V and 4 bases from J, with 12 bases between. Germline CDR1 reads GTSNPN; CDR2 reads SVGIG (reference sequence). This CDR3 region has 14 residues. CDR3 bases: TGTGCCTGGAGTGAGGGGGGGCCGGCAGATACGCAGTATTTT. Translating it yields CAWSEGGPADTQYF. The whole variable domain, remainder taken from reference TRBV30 and TRBJ2-3, is SQTIHQWPATLVQPVGSPLSLECTVEGTSNPNLYWYRQAAGRGLQLLFYSVGIGQISSEVPQNLSASRPQDRQFILSSKKLLLSDSGFYLCAWSEGGPADTQYFGPGTRLTVL.

The chain has TRBV6-5 and TRBJ2-7; the D gene is possibly TRBD2 (5 bases). Deletions cut 6 bases from V and 2 bases from J, with 14 bases between. The CDR3 runs to 14 residues. Germline V gene lookup returns CDR1 MNHEY and CDR2 SVGAGI. This CDR3 reads CASSGLWNPYEQYF. CDR3 DNA: TGTGCCAGCAGCGGACTCTGGAACCCCTACGAGCAGTACTTC.

V usage is TRBV2 and J usage is TRBJ1-3, with no clear D. V was pared by 6 bases and J by 2 bases, with 5 bases between. Germline values: CDR1 SNHLY, CDR2 FYNNEI. This CDR3 comprises 12 residues. DNA of the CDR3: TGTGCCAGCAGATCTACTGGAAACACCATATATTTT. Encoded protein: CASRSTGNTIYF.

V is TRBV7-9 and J is TRBJ1-1; D ambiguous. Looked up from germline, CDR1 is SEHNR and CDR2 is FQNEAQ (reference sequence). CDR3 length: 14 residues. The germline V and J ends were trimmed by 0 bases and 1 base, with 6 bases remaining between them. CDR3 amino acids: CASSLARENTEAFF. CDR3 DNA sequence: TGTGCCAGCAGCTTAGCGCGCGAGAACACTGAAGCTTTCTTT. Looking up the rest from reference TRBV7-9 and TRBJ1-1 gives the full variable domain: DTGVSQNPRHKITKRGQNVTFRCDPISEHNRLYWYRQTLGQGPEFLTYFQNEAQLEKSRLLSDRFSAERPKGSFSTLEIQRTEQGDSAMYLCASSLARENTEAFFGQGTRLTVV.

J is TRBJ1-1 and V is TRBV5-6, with D unresolved. From germline, CDR1 is SGHDT and CDR2 YYEEEE. The CDR3 totals 14 residues. V gave up 0 bases and J gave up 4 bases, with 10 bases separating them. CDR3 sequence (DNA): TGTGCCAGCAGCTTGGTGGTGGGGAGCACTGAAGCTTTCTTT. It is translated as CASSLVVGSTEAFF. Variable domain in full (rest from reference TRBV5-6 and TRBJ1-1): DAGVTQSPTHLIKTRGQQVTLRCSPKSGHDTVSWYQQALGQGPQFIFQYYEEEERQRGNFPDRFSGHQFPNYSSELNVNALLLGDSALYLCASSLVVGSTEAFFGQGTRLTVV.

The genes are TRBV5-1 and TRBJ2-7; no reliable D call. Trimming cost V 4 bases and J 4 bases, with 9 bases left between them. Germline V gene sequence: CDR1 SGHRS, CDR2 YFSETQ. The CDR3 totals 12 residues. The CDR3 DNA is TGCGCCAGCAGCATTCCGGGTTACGAGCAGTACTTC. Translation: CASSIPGYEQYF.